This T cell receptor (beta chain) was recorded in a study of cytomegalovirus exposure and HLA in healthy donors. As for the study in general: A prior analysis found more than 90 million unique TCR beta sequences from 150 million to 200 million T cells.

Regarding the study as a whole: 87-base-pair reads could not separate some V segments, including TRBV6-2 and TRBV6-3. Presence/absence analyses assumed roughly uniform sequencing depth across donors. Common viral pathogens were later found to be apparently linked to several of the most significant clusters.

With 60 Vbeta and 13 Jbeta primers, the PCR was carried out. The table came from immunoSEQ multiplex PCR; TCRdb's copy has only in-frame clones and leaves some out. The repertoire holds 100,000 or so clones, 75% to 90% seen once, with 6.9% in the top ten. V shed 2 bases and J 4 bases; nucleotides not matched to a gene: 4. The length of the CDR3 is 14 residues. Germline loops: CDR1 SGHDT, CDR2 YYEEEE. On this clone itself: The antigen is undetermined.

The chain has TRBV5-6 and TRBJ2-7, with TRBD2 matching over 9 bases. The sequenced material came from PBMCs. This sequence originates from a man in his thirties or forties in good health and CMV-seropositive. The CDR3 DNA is TGTGCCAGCAGCTTCTGGACTAGCGCTTACGAGCAGTACTTC. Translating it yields CASSFWTSAYEQYF.